Detailed here is one T cell receptor (beta chain). The sample belongs to a study of T cell changes during pregnancy in multiple sclerosis. The CDR3 is made up of 21 amino acids. Germline V gene data show CDR1 as MNHEY and CDR2 as SMNVEV (reference sequence). V gave up 3 bases and J gave up 9 bases; unmatched junction bases: 27. Produced via immunoSEQ multiplex PCR; TCRdb's table is partial and in-frame only. The sample carries tens of thousands of clones, over 80% recorded once. This chain joins TRBV27 and TRBJ2-1, with TRBD2 identical over 9 bases. The origin of this receptor is a female donor in good health, enrolled as a control in a pregnancy study. Here the sequenced sample was peripheral blood, taken in the second trimester of pregnancy. CDR3 residues: CASSFSLRAFRGGRAGSEQFF. The CDR3 nucleotides read TGTGCCAGCAGTTTTTCACTCAGGGCGTTTAGAGGCGGGAGGGCCGGGAGTGAGCAGTTCTTC.